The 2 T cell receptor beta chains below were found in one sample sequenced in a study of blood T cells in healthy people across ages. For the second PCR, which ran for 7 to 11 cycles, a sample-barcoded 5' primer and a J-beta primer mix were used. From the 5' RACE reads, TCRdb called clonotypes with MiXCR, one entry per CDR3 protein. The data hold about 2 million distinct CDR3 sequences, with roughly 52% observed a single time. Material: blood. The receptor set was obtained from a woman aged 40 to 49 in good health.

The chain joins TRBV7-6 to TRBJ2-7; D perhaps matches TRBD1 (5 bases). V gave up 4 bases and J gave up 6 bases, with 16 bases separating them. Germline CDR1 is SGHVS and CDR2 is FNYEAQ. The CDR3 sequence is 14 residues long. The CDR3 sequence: CASSSSPSRAEQYF. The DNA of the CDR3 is TGTGCCAGCAGCTCCAGCCCCTCCAGGGCCGAGCAGTACTTC.

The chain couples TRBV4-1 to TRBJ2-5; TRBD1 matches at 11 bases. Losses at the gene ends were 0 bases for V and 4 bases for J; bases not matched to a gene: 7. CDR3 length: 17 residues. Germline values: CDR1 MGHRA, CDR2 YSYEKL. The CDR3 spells CASSQDGQGALRETQYF. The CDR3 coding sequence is TGCGCCAGCAGCCAAGACGGACAGGGGGCGTTGCGAGAGACCCAGTACTTC.